These 30 T cell receptor beta chains were sequenced from one sample in a study of OX40 agonist ivuxolimab in advanced cancers. Using immunoSEQ multiplex PCR, the repertoire was profiled, and TCRdb retains in-frame clones only, with some absent. Of tens of thousands of clones in the sample, roughly 87% are singletons; the top ten hold about 17%. Sample: CD4+ or CD8+ T cells sorted from blood, taken in a trial of the OX40 agonist ivuxolimab. The receptors come from an adult with an advanced solid tumor such as melanoma, head and neck, liver or kidney cancer.

This clone was found once. This chain connects TRBV19 to TRBJ2-7, with D hard to call. The CDR3 extends over 13 amino acids. The germline V and J ends were trimmed by 5 bases and 1 base, with 9 bases remaining between them. Germline V gives CDR1 LNHDA, CDR2 SQIVND (reference sequence). CDR3 sequence (DNA): TGTGCCAGTAGTTCCGGGCTATCCTACGAGCAGTACGTC. Protein sequence: CASSSGLSYEQYV.

The chain recombines TRBV28 with TRBJ2-2, with 8 positions matching TRBD2. The trim removed 3 bases at V and 7 bases at J, leaving 4 bases unmatched. The CDR3 totals 14 residues. Looked up from germline, CDR1 is MDHEN and CDR2 is SYDVKM. CDR3: CASSFTRGGGELFF. CDR3 DNA: TGTGCCAGCAGTTTTACTCGGGGGGGCGGGGAGCTGTTTTTT. Full variable domain (missing parts from reference TRBV28 and TRBJ2-2): DVKVTQSSRYLVKRTGEKVFLECVQDMDHENMFWYRQDPGLGLRLIYFSYDVKMKEKGDIPEGYSVSREKKERFSLILESASTNQTSMYLCASSFTRGGGELFFGEGSRLTVL.

This clone showed up just a few times. V usage is TRBV2 and J usage is TRBJ1-1; D is possibly TRBD1 (5 bases). Trimming cost V 1 base and J 12 bases, with 18 bases left between them. Germline CDR1 is SNHLY and CDR2 is FYNNEI. CDR3 size: 14 residues. CDR3 coding DNA: TGTGCCAGCAGTGAAGACATAGGCGGGGGGACGACTTTCTTT. Translated: CASSEDIGGGTTFF. The full variable domain, its missing parts supplied by reference TRBV2 and TRBJ1-1, is EPEVTQTPSHQVTQMGQEVILRCVPISNHLYFYWYRQILGQKVEFLVSFYNNEISEKSEIFDDQFSVERPDGSNFTLKIRSTKLEDSAMYFCASSEDIGGGTTFFGQGTRLTVV.

The V gene is TRBV11-2, the J gene TRBJ2-1; TRBD1 is a possible D gene (6 bases). The V gene lost 5 bases and the J gene lost 8 bases, with 16 bases spanning the gap. The CDR3 runs 14 residues. Germline CDR1 SGHAT, CDR2 FQNNGV. The CDR3 sequence is CASSQRTDRDEQFF. In nucleotides, the CDR3 is TGTGCCAGCAGCCAACGGACAGATCGGGATGAGCAGTTCTTC.

This clone was observed a single time. V is TRBV9 and J is TRBJ2-3, with 7 bases that match TRBD2. The V gene end was trimmed by 6 bases and the J gene end by 1 base; junction bases not matched to a gene: 2. Germline assignment: CDR1 SGDLS and CDR2 YYNGEE. This CDR3 contains 13 residues. CDR3 protein: CASKSGGTDTQYF. The CDR3 DNA reads as TGTGCCAGCAAAAGCGGGGGCACAGATACGCAGTATTTT. The whole variable domain, filled in from reference TRBV9 and TRBJ2-3, reads DSGVTQTPKHLITATGQRVTLRCSPRSGDLSVYWYQQSLDQGLQFLIQYYNGEERAKGNILERFSAQQFPDLHSELNLSSLELGDSALYFCASKSGGTDTQYFGPGTRLTVL.

This rearrangement joins TRBV6-1 to TRBJ1-1; D may be TRBD1 (5 bases). Germline V lookup: CDR1 MNHNS, CDR2 SASEGT. The germline V and J ends were trimmed by 4 bases and 0 bases, with 15 bases remaining between them. CDR3 length: 16 residues. The CDR3 DNA follows: TGTGCCAGCAGTGGGGGGACGGTTCGATTGAACACTGAAGCTTTCTTT. It translates to CASSGGTVRLNTEAFF.

This chain links TRBV28 with TRBJ1-4; 7 bases are shared with TRBD1. The V and J ends lost 3 bases and 0 bases, in that order; junction bases with no gene match: 7. This CDR3 comprises 17 residues. The germline gives CDR1 MDHEN, CDR2 SYDVKM. This CDR3 is CASSFWEGQPTNEKLFF. The CDR3 coding sequence is TGTGCCAGCAGTTTTTGGGAGGGACAGCCAACTAATGAAAAACTGTTTTTT.

The rearrangement links TRBV4-3 to TRBJ2-7; 7 bases align to TRBD1. Germline-derived CDR1 and CDR2 are LGHNA and YSLEER. CDR3 length: 16 residues. Germline trimming cut 2 bases from V and 3 bases from J; bases unmatched to any gene: 10. Written as DNA, the CDR3 is TGCGCCAGCAGCCAATACGGGACAGTCTCCGGCTACGAGCAGTACTTC. It specifies CASSQYGTVSGYEQYF.

CDR3: CASSFSPGGDTEAFF. CDR3 nucleotide sequence: TGTGCCAGCAGCTTCTCTCCTGGAGGGGACACTGAAGCTTTCTTT. The V gene is TRBV5-4, the J gene TRBJ1-1; tentatively, D is TRBD1 (5 bases). V dropped 2 bases and J dropped 3 bases, with 14 bases sitting between them. Germline CDR1 and CDR2: SGHNT and YYREEE (reference sequence). This CDR3 has 15 amino acids. Filled out from reference TRBV5-4 and TRBJ1-1, the complete variable domain reads ETGVTQSPTHLIKTRGQQVTLRCSSQSGHNTVSWYQQALGQGPQFIFQYYREEENGRGNFPPRFSGLQFPNYSSELNVNALELDDSALYLCASSFSPGGDTEAFFGQGTRLTVV.

The chain uses TRBV18 and TRBJ2-1, with TRBD2 identical over 7 bases. V was clipped by 0 bases and J by 6 bases; unmatched bases: 8. The CDR3 extends over 16 amino acids. Germline V gene data show CDR1 as KGHSH and CDR2 as LQKENI. The CDR3 DNA follows: TGTGCCAGCTCACCACCTACCGACGGGGAGGGCAATGAGCAGTTCTTC. This gives the protein CASSPPTDGEGNEQFF.

This clone came up a few times. The V call is TRBV4-3, the J call TRBJ1-5; D perhaps matches TRBD1 (6 bases). There are 16 residues in the CDR3. Germline V lookup: CDR1 LGHNA, CDR2 YSLEER. Trimming stripped 1 base from V and 6 bases from J, with 16 bases between. The CDR3 DNA reads TGCGCCAGCAGCCAAGGGTGGCAGGGGCCCGCTCAGCCCCAGCATTTT. This sequence encodes CASSQGWQGPAQPQHF.

The chain employs TRBV2 and TRBJ1-1; D is undetermined. Germline V gene lookup returns CDR1 SNHLY and CDR2 FYNNEI. The CDR3 length is 15 residues. V was trimmed by 0 bases and J by 0 bases, leaving 8 bases between them. This CDR3 is CASSEAELLNTEAFF. DNA for the CDR3: TGTGCCAGCAGTGAAGCCGAGCTTTTGAACACTGAAGCTTTCTTT.

This clone has just one count. The V gene is TRBV19, the J gene TRBJ2-2; D perhaps matches TRBD1 (5 bases). Germline loops: CDR1 LNHDA, CDR2 SQIVND (reference sequence). The CDR3 extends over 16 amino acids. Trimming pared 5 bases from V and 2 bases from J, leaving 15 bases between. This chain's CDR3 is CASSRRAYTNTGELFF. The CDR3 DNA reads TGTGCCAGTAGTCGCAGGGCCTATACAAACACCGGGGAGCTGTTTTTT.

CDR3 loop: CASRPLLGGGETQYF. In nucleotides, the CDR3 is TGTGCCAGCAGACCCCTCCTGGGAGGTGGGGAGACCCAGTACTTC. The chain uses TRBV27 and TRBJ2-5; possible D gene TRBD2, 6 bases. Germline values: CDR1 MNHEY, CDR2 SMNVEV (reference sequence). This CDR3 region has 15 residues. V was cut by 6 bases and J by 5 bases, with 19 bases left in between.

This rearrangement joins TRBV27 to TRBJ2-7, with 10 nucleotides matching TRBD2. The junction had 10 bases not matched to a gene; V was cut back by 0 bases and J by 5 bases. The CDR3 runs to 17 residues. The germline V gene encodes CDR1 MNHEY and CDR2 SMNVEV (reference sequence). CDR3 DNA sequence: TGTGCCAGCAGTTTATCGGTAACTAGCGGGGTAATCAACGAGCAGTACTTC. Protein: CASSLSVTSGVINEQYF.

The chain links TRBV4-1 to TRBJ2-2; D unclear. The germline V gene encodes CDR1 MGHRA and CDR2 YSYEKL. The CDR3 runs to 14 residues. The ends were cut back, 0 bases at V and 6 bases at J, with 8 bases in the middle. CDR3 coding DNA: TGCGCCAGCAGCCAAGAGGAAGCCGCCGGGGAGCTGTTTTTT. Its translation is CASSQEEAAGELFF.

The V gene is TRBV21-1, the J gene TRBJ2-3; TRBD1 was called by the table and not checked on the DNA. TRBV21-1 is a known pseudogene. CDR3 length: 17 residues. The CDR3 DNA reads as TGTGCCAGCAGCCCCCCCGGGACAGGGGACGACATGGATACGCAGTATTTT. Translated, it gives CASSPPGTGDDMDTQYF.

This clone has only a few counts. This chain joins TRBV7-9 and TRBJ1-3; unclear D gene. V was pared by 6 bases and J by 2 bases, with 2 bases between. This CDR3 contains 11 residues. The germline V gene encodes CDR1 SEHNR and CDR2 FQNEAQ (reference sequence). CDR3: CASSPGNTIYF. CDR3 nucleotide sequence: TGTGCCAGCAGTCCTGGAAACACCATATATTTT.

This clone appeared a single time. The chain employs TRBV11-2 and TRBJ1-6, with D possibly being TRBD1 (6 bases). The CDR3 covers 16 residues. CDR1 and CDR2 (germline): SGHAT, FQNNGV. The germline V and J ends were trimmed by 3 bases and 9 bases, with 18 bases remaining between them. In DNA, the CDR3 is TGTGCCAGCAGCTTGACCCTACCCGGGACATCTTCACCCCTCCACTTT. It codes for CASSLTLPGTSSPLHF.

This clone has a handful of counts. The rearrangement links TRBV6-1 to TRBJ1-2; TRBD1 is a possible D gene (5 bases). V shed 8 bases and J shed 6 bases, with 10 bases lying between them. Germline V gene data show CDR1 as MNHNS and CDR2 as SASEGT. This CDR3 contains 11 residues. CDR3 sequence: CASRGGDGYTF. The CDR3 coding sequence is TGTGCCAGCCGGGGGGGGGATGGCTACACCTTC.

The chain carries TRBV4-2 and TRBJ1-2; 9 bases fit TRBD1. The CDR3 contains 14 residues. J was trimmed by 4 bases and V by 3 bases; bases with no gene match: 3. Looked up from germline, CDR1 is LGHNA and CDR2 is YNFKEQ. The DNA for the CDR3 is TGTGCCAGCAGCCATGGACAGGGGACCTATGGCTACACCTTC. It is translated as CASSHGQGTYGYTF.

This CDR3 is CASSPGGRVFRNEQFF. The CDR3 coding sequence is TGTGCCAGCAGCCCCGGGGGGCGGGTTTTTAGGAATGAGCAGTTCTTC. The chain recombines TRBV14 with TRBJ2-1; a weak D match, TRBD2 (7 bases). CDR1 is SGHDN and CDR2 is FVKESK in the germline V gene. CDR3 length: 16 residues. V shed 4 bases and J shed 7 bases, with 20 bases lying between them.

The chain has TRBV6-6 and TRBJ2-7; either TRBD1 or TRBD2 may fit D (5 bases each). V was shortened by 2 bases and J by 5 bases, with 13 bases between the two germline ends. The CDR3 is made up of 14 amino acids. Germline CDR1 reads MNHNY; CDR2 reads SVGAGI (reference sequence). CDR3 coding DNA: TGTGCCAGCAGTTACGCCTCGGGGCAGGACGAGCAGTACTTC. Protein sequence: CASSYASGQDEQYF.

The chain recombines TRBV27 with TRBJ2-7; TRBD2 is a possible D gene (6 bases). V was cut by 6 bases and J by 7 bases, with 13 bases left in between. The CDR3 length is 12 residues. Germline CDR1 is MNHEY and CDR2 is SMNVEV (reference sequence). CDR3 sequence: CASSLEGREQYF. CDR3 nucleotide sequence: TGTGCCAGCAGCTTAGAAGGGAGGGAGCAGTACTTC.

J is TRBJ2-7 and V is TRBV7-9; TRBD1 matches 9 bases. The CDR3 runs 13 residues. The J segment lost 3 bases and the V segment lost 8 bases, leaving 5 bases of the junction unmatched. The germline gives CDR1 SEHNR, CDR2 FQNEAQ (reference sequence). This CDR3 is CASLRQGDYEQYF. Written as DNA, the CDR3 is TGTGCCAGCCTTAGACAGGGGGACTACGAGCAGTACTTC.

The V gene is TRBV7-6, the J gene TRBJ2-3; no reliable D call. The CDR3 contains 12 residues. Trimming took 1 base from V and 1 from J, leaving 0 bases between them. The germline V gene encodes CDR1 SGHVS and CDR2 FNYEAQ. CDR3 nucleotides: TGTGCCAGCAGCTTAGGCACAGATACGCAGTATTTT. Protein: CASSLGTDTQYF. Supplemented by reference TRBV7-6 and TRBJ2-3, the full variable domain reads GAGVSQSPRYKVTKRGQDVALRCDPISGHVSLYWYRQALGQGPEFLTYFNYEAQQDKSGLPNDRFSAERPEGSISTLTIQRTEQRDSAMYRCASSLGTDTQYFGPGTRLTVL.

CDR3 nucleotide sequence: TGTGCCAGCAGTAGTTGGAAAGACAATGAGCAGTTCTTC. This gives the protein CASSSWKDNEQFF. J is TRBJ2-1 and V is TRBV28; D is undetermined. V shed 5 bases and J shed 5 bases, with 10 bases lying between them. Germline V gives CDR1 MDHEN, CDR2 SYDVKM. The CDR3 covers 13 residues.

V and J are TRBV27 and TRBJ1-3; no firm D call. The CDR3 is made up of 15 amino acids. V lost 2 bases to trimming and J lost 4 bases, with 12 bases between them. CDR1 MNHEY and CDR2 SMNVEV come from the germline V gene (reference sequence). The DNA of the CDR3 is TGTGCCAGCAGTTTAACAGAGCCGGGGGGAAACACCATATATTTT. The encoded protein is CASSLTEPGGNTIYF.

This chain connects TRBV9 to TRBJ2-1; the D is unclear. The CDR3 is 12 residues long. Germline-derived CDR1 and CDR2 are SGDLS and YYNGEE. Deletions cut 4 bases from V and 8 bases from J, with 10 bases between. The CDR3 nucleotides are TGTGCCAGCAGCCCCCGGACGGATGAGCAGTTCTTC. Translation: CASSPRTDEQFF.

V and J are TRBV11-2 and TRBJ2-7; 12 nucleotides agree with TRBD1. V trimming: 5 bases; J trimming: 7 bases; junction bases outside the gene matches: 12. Germline V CDR1 and CDR2: SGHAT, FQNNGV. CDR3 length: 16 residues. CDR3 DNA: TGTGCCAGCAGCCCCTGGGCGGGACAGGGGGCTAGTGAGCAGTACTTC. Residues: CASSPWAGQGASEQYF.